This T cell receptor (beta chain) was obtained from a study of T-cell reconstitution after alpha-beta-depleted transplantation in children. As it was prepared, the TCRbeta library received unique molecular identifiers. One entry per CDR3 protein, called by TCRdb with MiXCR from the PCR reads. The sample has 350,000 to 400,000 distinct CDR3 sequences, just over 20% seen once. There are 15 residues in the CDR3. V was clipped by 5 bases and J by 0 bases, with 11 bases between them. Only a few counts were recorded for this clonotype. This receptor was obtained from a human donor who donated a stem cell graft to a child with acute myeloid leukemia. This sequence joins TRBV12-3 or TRBV12-4 and TRBJ2-1; D may be TRBD1 (6 bases). Source: PBMCs from the stem cell graft donor, taken from the stem cell graft. The CDR3 sequence is CASSGTRGSYNEQFF. Here the CDR3 DNA reads TGTGCCAGCAGTGGGACACGCGGCTCCTACAATGAGCAGTTCTTC.